The rows below give T cell receptor beta chains drawn from one sample of a study of Graves' ophthalmopathy and Graves' hyperthyroidism. Using its own MiXCR run on the multiplex PCR reads, TCRdb lists one record per CDR3 protein. The repertoire holds some 240,000 distinct CDR3 sequences, with less than 55% as singletons. The specimen sequenced was peripheral blood. These receptors originate from an adult man with Graves' ophthalmopathy. The conserved cysteine and the conserved F or W are not part of the CDR3 here.

V	J	CDR3
TRBV4-2	TRBJ2-7	ASSQGGPYEQY
TRBV6-5	TRBJ1-2	ASIPSGTGSPYGYT
TRBV2	TRBJ2-5	ASSPYSAKGETQY
TRBV5-5	TRBJ2-7	ASSFGTGVEQY
TRBV20-1	TRBJ2-7	SAKYGPGAYEQY
TRBV6-2/TRBV6-3	TRBJ1-6	ASWDSRNSPLH
TRBV12-3/TRBV12-4	TRBJ1-3	ASRYRTIANTIY
TRBV11-2	TRBJ2-7	ASSLDGTHYEQY
TRBV12-3/TRBV12-4	TRBJ2-7	ASSHPRHEQY
TRBV10-3	TRBJ2-7	AISQPDRAGSYEQY
TRBV13	TRBJ2-7	ASTVGGLPHEQY
TRBV5-8	TRBJ2-7	ASSQADSFSYEQY
TRBV6-1	TRBJ1-1	ASSRGHLGTPTEAF
TRBV20-1	TRBJ1-3	SARGWDRGSGNTIY
TRBV15	TRBJ1-1	ATSRDSGPRAF
TRBV20-1	TRBJ2-5	SAGISGVGETQY
TRBV20-1	TRBJ2-2	SARSSSGTWNTGELF
TRBV6-6	TRBJ2-2	ASSYSLGQGNTGELF
TRBV7-9	TRBJ2-7	ASSLASGAGEQY
TRBV12-3/TRBV12-4	TRBJ2-5	ASSLGGLETQY
TRBV15	TRBJ2-7	ATSTRWGADEQY
TRBV10-3	TRBJ2-3	ASSIPGTDTQY
TRBV29-1	TRBJ2-6	SARHSGANVLT